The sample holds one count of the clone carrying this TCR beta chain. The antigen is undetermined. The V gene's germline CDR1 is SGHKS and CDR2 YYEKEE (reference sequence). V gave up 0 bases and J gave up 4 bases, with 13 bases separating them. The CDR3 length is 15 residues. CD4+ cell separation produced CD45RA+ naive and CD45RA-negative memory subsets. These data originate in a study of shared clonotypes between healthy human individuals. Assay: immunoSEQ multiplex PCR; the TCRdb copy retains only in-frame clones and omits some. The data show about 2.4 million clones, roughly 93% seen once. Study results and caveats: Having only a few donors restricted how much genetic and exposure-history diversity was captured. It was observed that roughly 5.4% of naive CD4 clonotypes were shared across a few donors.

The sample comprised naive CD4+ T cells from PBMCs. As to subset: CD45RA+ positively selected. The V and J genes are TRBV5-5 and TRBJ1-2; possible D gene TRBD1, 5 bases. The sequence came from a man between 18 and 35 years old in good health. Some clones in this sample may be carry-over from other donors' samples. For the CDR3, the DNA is TGTGCCAGCAGCTTGGGCCTGACAGCGACCTATGGCTACACCTTC. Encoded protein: CASSLGLTATYGYTF. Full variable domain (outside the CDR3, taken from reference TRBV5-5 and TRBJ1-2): DAGVTQSPTHLIKTRGQQVTLRCSPISGHKSVSWYQQVLGQGPQFIFQYYEKEERGRGNFPDRFSARQFPNYSSELNVNALLLGDSALYLCASSLGLTATYGYTFGSGTRLTVV.